The clone carrying this T cell receptor beta chain is a singleton in its sample. As yet, its antigen is unknown. The same CDR3 arises from other DNA sequences in this sample as well. The data are from a study of shared clonotypes between healthy human individuals. Study results and limitations: Clonotype sharing across four donors was observed for roughly 5% of naive CD4 clonotypes.

This CDR3 comprises 16 residues. Germline V lookup: CDR1 SGHRS, CDR2 YFSETQ. V shed 0 bases and J shed 0 bases, with 10 bases lying between them. Sorted subsets were amplified in replicate PCRs using approximately 0.2 ug DNA, approximately 30,000 T cell genomes. The protocol was immunoSEQ multiplex PCR, while the TCRdb copy is restricted to in-frame clones and leaves out a portion. The sample holds fewer than 1.6 million clones, approximately 98.5% seen once. Source material: naive CD4+ T cells sorted from blood. Subset denoted: CD45RA+ positively selected. This rearrangement joins TRBV5-1 to TRBJ2-1; D tentatively reads TRBD1 or TRBD2 (6 bases each). This clonotype was sampled from a young man in good health. In DNA, the CDR3 is TGCGCCAGCAGCTTGGGAGGGGGGCTCTCCTACAATGAGCAGTTCTTC. It specifies CASSLGGGLSYNEQFF.